This T cell receptor (beta chain) was recovered during a study of vaccination and CD4 T cells after COVID-19. Study details: Nasal swab PCR had detected SARS-CoV-2 in convalescent patients, ten or so mild and one severe. Convalescent individuals numbered four females and six males, two being Hispanic. Stimuli were overlapping spike peptide pools of SARS-CoV-2 and three common cold coronaviruses (HCoV-NL63, HCoV-OC43, HCoV-229E).

Treatment specified: approximately nine-day PBMC culture with coronavirus spike peptide pools or control peptides (ViraFEST assay). Once peptide pools had expanded antigen-specific T cells, ViraFEST sequenced TCRs. About this clonotype itself: Its antigen is not known.

At the Johns Hopkins FTIC core, DNA taken from cultured CD4+ T cells was sequenced by way of the Oncomine TCR Beta short-read assay. One entry per CDR3 protein results from TCRdb running MiXCR on the PCR reads. The table lists about 19,000 distinct CDR3 sequences, approximately 40% of them singletons. CDR1 is MNHNS, CDR2 SASEGT, per germline. The V and J ends lost 5 bases and 0 bases respectively, with 17 bases between them. CDR3 length equals 16 residues. The chain recombines TRBV6-1 with TRBJ2-7; D may be TRBD1 (5 bases). The TCR originated in a human donor who had recovered from COVID-19. The input for sequencing was CD4+ T cells from blood, cultured in vitro, taken after SARS-CoV-2 vaccination. The CDR3 bases are TGTGCCAGCAGTCCCCAGGGCAGGCGGAGCTCCTACGAGCAGTACTTC. Protein: CASSPQGRRSSYEQYF.